This note documents a single TCR beta chain sequence. Time point specified: after trial treatment. Treatment here: LDRT plus nivolumab, ipilimumab, low-dose cyclophosphamide and aspirin (RACIN trial). Donors received nivolumab, ipilimumab, aspirin, low-dose cyclophosphamide and low-dose radiotherapy. Advanced solid tumors without tumor-infiltrating lymphocytes were required for inclusion. The sample originates from a study of low-dose radiotherapy and immunotherapy resistance in tumors. Overall study context: Participants in Cohort 2 were given 1 Gy per fraction every two weeks, for 13 Gy over 26 weeks. Cyclophosphamide went in intravenously at 200 mg/m2 every two weeks, one day before radiation and immunotherapy.

Primers targeting TRAV and TRBV primed first-strand cDNA, covering alpha and beta chains. The PCR that amplified TCRs ran for about 18 cycles, relying on a constant-region primer and a V-primer adapter. MiXCR, applied by TCRdb to the reads, yields one record per CDR3 protein. Of approximately 91,000 distinct CDR3 sequences listed, 20% to 25% are singletons. Sequences were derived from PBMCs, sampled after low-dose radiotherapy plus immunotherapy. The TCR was taken from a female donor with ovarian cancer.

The CDR3 DNA reads TGCGCCAGCAGCCAAGCCTGGGTAGAAAATTATGGCTACACCTTC. Translation gives CASSQAWVENYGYTF. The chain combines TRBV4-1 with TRBJ1-2, with D unclear. The V gene lost 1 base and the J gene lost 5 bases, with 14 bases spanning the gap. The CDR3 covers 15 residues. Germline V gene data show CDR1 as MGHRA and CDR2 as YSYEKL.